This entry features one T cell receptor beta chain sequence. It has no known antigen specificity. Base qualities are missing; no much larger clone stands one base away. Unmatched junction bases come to 9, with V trimmed by 10 bases and J by 5 bases. In the germline V gene, CDR1 corresponds to MNHEY and CDR2 to SVGAGI. The cysteine opens and the phenylalanine closes a CDR3 of 14 amino acids. The CDR3 DNA has 42 bases and is translated from base 1. These data originate in a study of blood T cell repertoires in COVID-19 (dated by TCRdb to the early 2020s). Some background on the complete study: The collaborator samples originated in the United States, Italy and Spain and spanned the acute and convalescent phases of COVID-19. The prospective study material was composed of cDNA or gDNA derived from T cells, B-cell-depleted T cells, or PBMCs. Deeply sampled blood TCRbeta repertoires from subjects exposed to, actively infected with, or recovered from COVID-19 were included in the dataset. The repertoires were released in a freely available public database meant as a resource for research on the immune response to SARS-CoV-2. The samples were drawn from two sources: the first 160 participants of the ongoing ImmuneRACE study, and fewer than 1,500 subjects contributed by 6 global collaborators. A de-identified subject ID, COVID-19 status, age in years and sex were almost always included in the sample metadata. HLA class I and class II types, where available, came from metadata supplied by the sample provider rather than from assay-based typing.

What the authors observed across the whole study: The quantity of clinical and demographic metadata differed by source and by participant and was supplied without curation.

TCRbeta CDR3 regions were amplified from genomic DNA using the immunoSEQ Assay, a bias-controlled multiplex PCR. The authors' analysis ran thus. Within the assay, amplification of reference gene primers was used to estimate how many nucleated cells each sample contained. Sequence reads were collapsed and filtered to measure the absolute abundance of every unique TCRbeta CDR3 rearrangement. Productive Simpson clonality was computed per sample as the square root of Simpson's diversity index over productive rearrangements. In its TCRdb copy, this immuneACCESS table keeps in-frame sequences only and misses some clones. Where compared with another copy, unresolved V genes explain less than half of these, and the others have no known cause. V and J calls and clone size come straight from that table; D and trimming were deduced from the DNA. For this sample the table gives more than 60,000 clones, of which 90% were detected only once. In total, the top ten clones hold 15% to 20% of the sample.

Whole blood was collected in K2EDTA tubes by collaborating institutions according to the institutions' own protocols. For TCRbeta analysis, collaborator samples were shipped as frozen whole blood, as isolated PBMCs, or as DNA extracted from either sample type. The sample comprised peripheral blood. The chain employs TRBV6-5 and TRBJ1-5, with 9 central nucleotides matching TRBD1. This TCR came from an elderly woman with active or convalescent COVID-19. The DNA reads TGTGCCATCGAACCTACAGGGGGCCATCAGCCCCAGCATTTT. Its translation is CAIEPTGGHQPQHF.